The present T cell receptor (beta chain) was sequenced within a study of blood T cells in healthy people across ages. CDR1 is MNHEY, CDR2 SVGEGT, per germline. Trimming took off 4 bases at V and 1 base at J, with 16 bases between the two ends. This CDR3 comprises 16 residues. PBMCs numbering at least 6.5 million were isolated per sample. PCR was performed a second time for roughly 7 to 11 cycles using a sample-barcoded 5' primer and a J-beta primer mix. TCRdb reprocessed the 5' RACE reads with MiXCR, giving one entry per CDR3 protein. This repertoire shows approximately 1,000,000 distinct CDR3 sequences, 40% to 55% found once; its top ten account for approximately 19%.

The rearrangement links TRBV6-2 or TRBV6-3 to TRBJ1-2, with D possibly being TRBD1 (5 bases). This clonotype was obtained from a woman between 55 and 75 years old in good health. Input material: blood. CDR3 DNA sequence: TGTGCCAGCAGTTTCTCGGAATGGGGGATTAACTATGGCTACACCTTC. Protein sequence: CASSFSEWGINYGYTF.